The next 25 T cell receptor beta chains were all read from a single sample in a study of regulatory T cells in long-lasting Graves disease. In building TCR beta libraries, iRepertoire HTBI primers were used together with Arm-PCR of CDR3 regions. TCRdb reanalysed the multiplex PCR reads using MiXCR and keeps one entry per CDR3 protein. The table records about 220,000 distinct CDR3 sequences, approximately 16% of them present only once. Time point of the sample: newly diagnosed GD, antithyroid drugs for less than 3 months. Researchers made the TCR library from RNA that was extracted from PBMCs. The sequencing used peripheral blood mononuclear cells (PBMCs), collected at new diagnosis, from a patient treated with antithyroid drugs. These TCRs come from a female donor with Graves disease.

This clonotype was seen repeatedly, ten times or more. The chain carries TRBV30 and TRBJ2-1; D is perhaps TRBD2 (5 bases). The V gene lost 1 base and the J gene lost 8 bases, with 15 bases spanning the gap. This CDR3 contains 14 residues. Germline V lookup: CDR1 GTSNPN, CDR2 SVGIG (reference sequence). CDR3 residues: CAWSGGGFVHEQFF. In DNA, the CDR3 is TGTGCCTGGAGTGGTGGAGGTTTCGTCCATGAGCAGTTCTTC. The complete variable domain, with remaining parts taken from reference TRBV30 and TRBJ2-1, reads SQTIHQWPATLVQPVGSPLSLECTVEGTSNPNLYWYRQAAGRGLQLLFYSVGIGQISSEVPQNLSASRPQDRQFILSSKKLLLSDSGFYLCAWSGGGFVHEQFFGPGTRLTVL.

This clonotype was seen a few times. The chain has TRBV6-1 and TRBJ2-7; D gene unclear. This CDR3 region has 13 residues. CDR1 is MNHNS, CDR2 SASEGT, per germline. Deletions cut 2 bases from V and 2 bases from J, with 7 bases between. CDR3 coding DNA: TGTGCCAGCAGTGAATCCAGAACCTACGAGCAGTACTTC. Protein: CASSESRTYEQYF.

As concerns this clonotype: Given a far larger clone just one base away, this is likely a sequencing read error. CDR3 coding DNA: TGTGCCAGCTGGACCCTAGCGGGAGATCTCTACAATGAGCAGTACTTC. Translated, it gives CASWTLAGDLYNEQYF. The chain has TRBV6-1 and TRBJ2-5, with 10 bases aligning to TRBD2. V gave up 8 bases and J gave up 11 bases; unmatched junction bases: 20. CDR3 length equals 16 residues. The germline CDR1 and CDR2 sequences are MNHNS and SASEGT.

This clonotype was found many times. The chain carries TRBV30 and TRBJ2-2, with 7 bases fitting TRBD1. Germline V gene lookup returns CDR1 GTSNPN and CDR2 SVGIG (reference sequence). Trimming at V came to 3 bases and at J to 2 bases, leaving 3 bases not matched to a gene. CDR3 length: 14 residues. The CDR3, as DNA: TGTGCCTGGAGAAGGGACAGCAACACCGGGGAGCTGTTTTTT. Translating it yields CAWRRDSNTGELFF.

The genes are TRBV4-1 and TRBJ1-6; 8 bases align to TRBD1. This CDR3 has 16 amino acids. The germline gives CDR1 MGHRA, CDR2 YSYEKL. V dropped 6 bases and J dropped 9; count of bases not matched to a gene: 13. Here the CDR3 DNA reads TGCGCCAGCAGGGACGAGAGGACAGGGATTACTTCACCCCTCCACTTT. Translated, it gives CASRDERTGITSPLHF.

Many counts were recorded for this clonotype. The chain uses TRBV20-1 and TRBJ2-1, with 8 bases matching TRBD2. The J segment lost 6 bases and the V segment lost 6 bases, leaving 10 bases of the junction unmatched. The CDR3 has 14 amino acids. CDR1 DFQATT and CDR2 SNEGSKA come from the germline V gene (reference sequence). DNA of the CDR3: TGCAGTGCGACACCTAGACGGGAGGGCAATGAGCAGTTCTTC. Residues: CSATPRREGNEQFF.

This chain joins TRBV7-9 and TRBJ2-7; D is undetermined. The V gene's germline CDR1 is SEHNR and CDR2 FQNEAQ (reference sequence). The length of the CDR3 is 12 residues. Between the trimmed V and J ends, which lost 5 bases and 3 bases, there was a span of 8 bases. CDR3 DNA: TGTGCCAGCAGCCTTCAGTTCTACGAGCAGTACTTC. Translating gives CASSLQFYEQYF.

The V gene is TRBV6-5, the J gene TRBJ2-3; D ambiguous. This CDR3 is 15 amino acids long. CDR1 MNHEY and CDR2 SVGAGI come from the germline V gene. V gave up 2 bases and J gave up 3 bases, with 12 bases separating them. The CDR3 protein is CASSYGDPTTDTQYF. CDR3 DNA sequence: TGTGCCAGCAGTTACGGCGACCCAACAACAGATACGCAGTATTTT.

This clonotype was seen at least ten times. The V and J genes are TRBV12-3 or TRBV12-4 and TRBJ2-5; D is ambiguous. The CDR3 has 15 residues. The ends were cut back, 5 bases at V and 5 bases at J, with 18 bases in the middle. The CDR3 coding sequence is TGTGCCAGCAGTCAGTTGGGTTTTGGGGTGGAGACCCAGTACTTC. It yields the protein CASSQLGFGVETQYF.

Many counts were recorded for this clonotype. The CDR3 region has the DNA TGTGCCAGCAGTGAATTTGGGGTTGGCGCTACTAATGAAAAACTGTTTTTT. Protein sequence: CASSEFGVGATNEKLFF. The chain joins TRBV2 to TRBJ1-4; D call uncertain. CDR1 is SNHLY and CDR2 is FYNNEI in the germline V gene. Trimming stripped 2 bases from V and 2 bases from J, with 15 bases between. This CDR3 is 17 amino acids long.

About this clonotype itself: Just one base apart from a much larger clone, this may be a read error. This chain connects TRBV14 to TRBJ2-3, with 8 bases matching TRBD2. The CDR3 is 15 residues long. V dropped 3 bases and J dropped 7; count of bases not matched to a gene: 9. CDR1 SGHDN and CDR2 FVKESK come from the germline V gene. The CDR3 region is CASSHGTSTGNTQYF. Written as DNA, the CDR3 is TGTGCCAGCAGCCACGGGACTAGTACAGGAAATACGCAGTATTTT.

The rearrangement joins TRBV7-2 to TRBJ2-3; 7 bases match TRBD1. The germline CDR1 and CDR2 sequences are SGHTA and FQGNSA. Germline trimming cut 1 base from V and 4 bases from J; bases unmatched to any gene: 5. CDR3 size: 15 residues. Written as DNA, the CDR3 is TGTGCCAGCAGCTTAGGACAGGGAGTCTCAGATACGCAGTATTTT. Encoded protein: CASSLGQGVSDTQYF.

This clonotype was observed many times. The chain joins TRBV2 to TRBJ1-2; D is undetermined. The germline V gene encodes CDR1 SNHLY and CDR2 FYNNEI. The V end was cut by 5 bases, the J end by 2 bases, with 3 bases between. The CDR3 covers 11 residues. The CDR3: CASSRNYGYTF. Here the CDR3 DNA reads TGTGCCAGCAGTCGGAACTATGGCTACACCTTC.

The chain links TRBV5-1 to TRBJ1-1; tentatively, D is TRBD1 (5 bases). CDR3 length equals 14 residues. With 3 bases removed from V and 1 base from J, the gap between germline ends came to 10 bases. The germline CDR1 and CDR2 sequences are SGHRS and YFSETQ. CDR3 bases: TGCGCCAGCAGCTCGGGGCTCACGAACACTGAAGCTTTCTTT. It yields the protein CASSSGLTNTEAFF.

Notes on this clonotype: This likely stems from a read error, as it lies one base from a far larger clone. The chain combines TRBV7-8 with TRBJ2-3, with a tentative D call TRBD2 (6 bases). Germline V CDR1 and CDR2: SGHVS, FQNEAQ. This CDR3 region has 16 residues. Trimming removed 7 bases from V and 2 bases from J, with 19 bases in between. DNA for the CDR3: TGTGCCAGCATCTCAAGAGCGGGTCTCAACACAGATACGCAGTATTTT. It encodes CASISRAGLNTDTQYF.

This clonotype has ten or more counts. The chain carries TRBV30 and TRBJ2-3; maybe TRBD2 (7 bases). This CDR3 has 20 amino acids. Trimming removed 1 base at V and 0 bases at J, with 26 bases between. Germline V gives CDR1 GTSNPN, CDR2 SVGIG (reference sequence). CDR3 in amino acids: CAWSATPGARGLTSTDTQYF. The CDR3 region has the DNA TGTGCCTGGAGTGCCACGCCAGGGGCGAGGGGACTAACTAGCACAGATACGCAGTATTTT.

The chain recombines TRBV5-1 with TRBJ2-1; D might be TRBD1 (5 bases). Trimming cost V 2 bases and J 7 bases, with 10 bases left between them. In germline, CDR1 is SGHRS, CDR2 YFSETQ. The CDR3 totals 13 residues. The CDR3 DNA follows: TGCGCCAGCAGCTTCAGGGCGCGGAATGAGCAGTTCTTC. Translating it yields CASSFRARNEQFF.

On this clonotype: A far bigger clonotype differs at one base, so this is likely a read error. The V call is TRBV6-2 or TRBV6-3, the J call TRBJ2-3; D is perhaps TRBD1 (6 bases). The DNA end lines up better with TRBJ2-1; the J call may be wrong. Germline values: CDR1 MNHEY, CDR2 SVGEGT. The CDR3 is 16 amino acids. The CDR3 loop is CASSYRDRDKGNEQFF. Written as DNA, the CDR3 is TGTGCCAGCAGTTATCGTGACCGGGACAAAGGGAATGAGCAGTTCTTC.

This clonotype was detected ten times or more. This rearrangement joins TRBV28 to TRBJ2-3; D is undetermined. CDR3 length equals 12 residues. V lost 6 bases and J 6 bases, leaving 10 bases between the germline ends. The germline CDR1 and CDR2 sequences are MDHEN and SYDVKM. CDR3 protein: CASSYASDTQYF. In DNA, the CDR3 is TGTGCCAGCAGCTACGCATCCGATACGCAGTATTTT.

This clonotype was found a few times. A much larger clone sits a single nucleotide away, making a read error possible. V and J are TRBV7-9 and TRBJ2-7, with D perhaps TRBD2 (5 bases). Germline values: CDR1 SEHNR, CDR2 FQNEAQ (reference sequence). CDR3 length: 16 residues. Trimming left V 5 bases short and J 0 bases short, with 17 bases between. The CDR3 region is CASSPGRGMNSYEQYF. CDR3 nucleotide sequence: TGTGCCAGCAGCCCCGGACGGGGTATGAACTCCTACGAGCAGTACTTC.

This chain uses TRBV27 with TRBJ1-4; tentatively, D is TRBD1 (6 bases). The CDR3 totals 15 residues. The V end was cut by 6 bases, the J end by 3 bases, with 14 bases between. CDR1 and CDR2 (germline): MNHEY, SMNVEV (reference sequence). The CDR3 protein is CASSRQTGPNEKLFF. For the CDR3, the DNA is TGTGCCAGCAGCCGACAGACAGGTCCTAATGAAAAACTGTTTTTT.

Ten or more counts support this clonotype. The gene calls are TRBV28 and TRBJ1-2, with a weak D call TRBD1 (5 bases). CDR1 and CDR2 (germline): MDHEN, SYDVKM. This CDR3 has 13 amino acids. V dropped 6 bases and J dropped 5 bases, with 13 bases sitting between them. The DNA for the CDR3 is TGTGCCAGCAGCCCAGGGCGGGCGTATGGCTACACCTTC. Translated, it gives CASSPGRAYGYTF.

This clonotype was seen only a few times. The chain recombines TRBV14 with TRBJ2-6; no definite D call. Deletions cut 4 bases from V and 5 bases from J, with 15 bases between. In germline, CDR1 is SGHDN, CDR2 FVKESK. The CDR3 has 16 amino acids. The CDR3 DNA reads as TGTGCCAGCAGCCCGACAAGACGGGCCTGGGCCAACGTCCTGACTTTC. Its protein is CASSPTRRAWANVLTF.

The chain has TRBV9 and TRBJ2-5; 8 bases are shared with TRBD1. Germline loops: CDR1 SGDLS, CDR2 YYNGEE. This CDR3 comprises 13 residues. The J segment lost 5 bases and the V segment lost 2 bases, leaving 2 bases of the junction unmatched. The DNA for the CDR3 is TGTGCCAGCAGCGTTGGACAGGGTGAGACCCAGTACTTC. Encoded protein: CASSVGQGETQYF.

This clonotype was seen ten or more times. The chain couples TRBV6-5 to TRBJ1-1; 7 nucleotides agree with TRBD1. Germline CDR1 MNHEY, CDR2 SVGAGI. V was clipped by 4 bases and J by 4 bases; unmatched bases: 6. The CDR3 sequence is 14 residues long. The CDR3: CASSFYRDSTEAFF. The CDR3 region has the DNA TGTGCCAGCAGTTTCTACCGGGACAGCACTGAAGCTTTCTTT.